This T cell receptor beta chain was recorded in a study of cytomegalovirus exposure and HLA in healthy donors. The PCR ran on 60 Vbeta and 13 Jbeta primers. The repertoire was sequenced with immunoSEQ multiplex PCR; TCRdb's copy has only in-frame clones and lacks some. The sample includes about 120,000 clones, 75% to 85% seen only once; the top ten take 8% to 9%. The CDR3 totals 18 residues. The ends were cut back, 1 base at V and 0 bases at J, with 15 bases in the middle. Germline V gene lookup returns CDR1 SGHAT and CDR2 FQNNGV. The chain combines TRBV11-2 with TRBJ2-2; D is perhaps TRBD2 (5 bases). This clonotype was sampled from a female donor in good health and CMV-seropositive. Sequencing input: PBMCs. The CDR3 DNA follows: TGTGCCAGCAGCTTAGCATTTCGGGGTCTGACGAACACCGGGGAGCTGTTTTTT. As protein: CASSLAFRGLTNTGELFF.